The 8 T cell receptor beta chains below all came from one sample that was sequenced in a study of identical twins. MiXCR, applied by TCRdb to the 5' RACE reads, yields one record per CDR3 protein. The table records some 1,600,000 distinct CDR3 sequences, under 35% of them present only once. Sequencing used cord blood. The receptors derive from a newborn girl in good health.

The chain couples TRBV21-1 to TRBJ2-7; the listed D gene, TRBD2, was not tested against the DNA. TRBV21-1 represents a pseudogene. The CDR3 covers 16 residues. DNA of the CDR3: TGTGCCAGCAGCACAGGTCGGGAGCACCTATTCAATGAGCAGTACTTC. It yields the protein CASSTGREHLFNEQYF.

The sample holds a few counts of this clonotype. The rearrangement joins TRBV6-6 to TRBJ1-4; D call uncertain. The CDR3 consists of 14 residues. CDR1 MNHNY and CDR2 SVGAGI come from the germline V gene (reference sequence). Trimming cost V 2 bases and J 8 bases, with 12 bases left between them. Here the CDR3 reads CASSYRAIREKLFF. The CDR3 DNA sequence: TGTGCCAGCAGTTACAGGGCCATACGGGAAAAACTGTTTTTT.

The genes are TRBV11-1 and TRBJ1-6; D is unresolved. The CDR3 has 15 residues. V was trimmed by 2 bases and J by 8 bases, leaving 13 bases between them. Germline V CDR1 and CDR2: SGHAT, FQDESV (reference sequence). Here the CDR3 reads CASSLYDVSYSPLHF. In DNA form, the CDR3 reads TGTGCCAGCAGCTTATACGACGTCTCATATTCACCCCTCCACTTT.

Comments on this clonotype: A read error may explain this, as a much larger clone is one base away. V gene TRBV5-1 combines with J gene TRBJ2-5; perhaps TRBD2 as D (5 bases). V was shortened by 4 bases and J by 0 bases, with 13 bases between the two germline ends. This CDR3 is built from 15 residues. Germline assignment: CDR1 SGHRS and CDR2 YFSETQ. The CDR3 here is CASSTPRLYQETQYF. In DNA form, the CDR3 reads TGCGCCAGCAGCACGCCGAGACTATACCAAGAGACCCAGTACTTC.

The chain is built from TRBV11-2 and TRBJ2-7, with D perhaps matching TRBD2 (5 bases). Germline lookup yields CDR1 SGHAT and CDR2 FQNNGV. This CDR3 is built from 12 residues. V lost 11 bases to trimming and J lost 0 bases, with 11 bases between them. The CDR3 DNA sequence: TGTGCCTCATCAGCGGTCTCCTACGAGCAGTACTTC. Protein sequence: CASSAVSYEQYF.

This chain uses TRBV7-2 with TRBJ2-2; TRBD2 aligns across 10 bases. From germline, CDR1 is SGHTA and CDR2 FQGNSA. CDR3 length: 15 amino acids. Germline trimming cut 2 bases from V and 6 bases from J; bases unmatched to any gene: 3. DNA for the CDR3: TGTGCCAGCAGCTTAACAGGACTAGCGGCCGGGGAGCTGTTTTTT. Its protein product is CASSLTGLAAGELFF.

The chain has TRBV20-1 and TRBJ2-7, with TRBD2 matching 9 bases. CDR1 is DFQATT, CDR2 SNEGSKA, per germline (reference sequence). CDR3 length: 13 amino acids. CDR3 protein: CSPTSGPTYEQYF. The DNA for the CDR3 is TGCAGCCCTACTAGCGGGCCTACCTACGAGCAGTACTTC.

The gene calls are TRBV7-9 and TRBJ1-3, with D hard to call. The CDR3 totals 15 residues. CDR1 is SEHNR and CDR2 is FQNEAQ in the germline V gene (reference sequence). Deletions cut 5 bases from V and 1 base from J, with 12 bases between. CDR3 sequence (DNA): TGTGCCAGCAGCGGATACAGCCTTTCTGGAAACACCATATATTTT. Its translation: CASSGYSLSGNTIYF.